A selection of T cell receptor beta chains follows, all from one sample in a study of identical twins. MiXCR was run by TCRdb on the 5' RACE reads, yielding one entry per CDR3 protein. The sample lists approximately 300,000 distinct CDR3 sequences; more than 8% were seen once. In addition, the sample was reused for a study of yellow fever vaccine responses in identical twins.

Sequenced sample: CD8+ T cells sorted from blood. The receptors originated from a woman younger than 30 in good health. Both conserved end residues are part of each CDR3. Fields, in order: J gene, clone size, D gene, V gene, CDR3 protein, CDR3 DNA. A D gene is named only where the DNA matches it firmly. Expanded clones are given a class, and other clones once, few, many or no size at all.

>TRBJ2-5|.|.|TRBV3-1
CASSHQDSQETQYF
TGTGCCAGCAGCCATCAGGACAGTCAAGAGACCCAGTACTTC
>TRBJ2-2|many|TRBD2|TRBV4-3
CASSPGLGSTGELFF
TGCGCCAGCAGCCCAGGACTAGGGAGCACCGGGGAGCTGTTTTTT
>TRBJ2-1|many|TRBD2|TRBV7-9
CASSLEGLAEGNEQFF
TGTGCCAGCAGCTTAGAGGGACTAGCGGAAGGGAATGAGCAGTTCTTC
>TRBJ2-7|few|.|TRBV27
CASGSIPGPLDHEQYF
TGTGCCAGCGGATCCATCCCAGGCCCCTTAGACCACGAGCAGTACTTC
>TRBJ2-1|few|TRBD2|TRBV20-1
CSARTTSGPYNEQFF
TGCAGTGCTAGAACTACTAGCGGGCCTTACAATGAGCAGTTCTTC
>TRBJ2-5|.|TRBD2|TRBV7-6
CASSLFAGGIQETQYF
TGTGCCAGCAGCTTATTTGCGGGGGGAATTCAAGAGACCCAGTACTTC
>TRBJ2-7|many|TRBD2|TRBV15
CATSGERDLGNEQYF
TGTGCCACCAGCGGAGAGCGGGATTTGGGCAACGAGCAGTACTTC
>TRBJ2-7|.|TRBD1|TRBV13
CASSLGQGANLPMGEQYF
TGTGCCAGCAGCCTGGGACAGGGGGCCAACCTACCTATGGGAGAGCAGTACTTC
>TRBJ2-3|many|.|TRBV7-6
CASSLGFRGPTDTQYF
TGTGCCAGCAGCTTAGGGTTTCGGGGGCCCACAGATACGCAGTATTTT
>TRBJ2-2|.|.|TRBV7-6
CASSSETVFAGELFF
TGTGCCAGCAGCTCGGAGACGGTTTTTGCCGGGGAGCTGTTTTTT
>TRBJ2-7|many|TRBD1|TRBV4-3
CASSQDRTGGTTYEQYF
TGCGCCAGCAGCCAAGACCGGACAGGGGGCACTACCTACGAGCAGTACTTC
>TRBJ2-2|few|.|TRBV5-5
CASREDSWNTGELFF
TGTGCCAGCAGGGAGGACTCCTGGAACACCGGGGAGCTGTTTTTT
>TRBJ1-5|many|.|TRBV7-8
CASSGDTPQPQHF
TGTGCCAGCAGCGGGGACACCCCTCAGCCCCAGCATTTT
>TRBJ2-7|.|.|TRBV10-3
CAISEGDGSYEQYF
TGTGCCATCAGTGAGGGGGACGGCTCCTACGAGCAGTACTTC
>TRBJ2-5|many|.|TRBV6-5
CASSYTSQTQETQYF
TGTGCCAGCAGTTACACCAGCCAGACACAAGAGACCCAGTACTTC
>TRBJ2-7|.|.|TRBV20-1
CSARDLIGQGVYEQYF
TGCAGTGCTAGAGATCTTATCGGGCAGGGAGTCTACGAGCAGTACTTC
>TRBJ2-3|few|.|TRBV9
CASSGGPASTDTQYF
TGTGCCAGCAGCGGGGGACCCGCAAGCACAGATACGCAGTATTTT
>TRBJ2-1|many|TRBD2|TRBV7-9
CATSMRLAGDDEQFF
TGTGCCACGAGCATGAGACTAGCGGGAGACGATGAGCAGTTCTTC
>TRBJ2-5|many|TRBD2|TRBV27
CASSLFPRTSEGEETQYF
TGTGCCAGCAGTTTATTCCCTCGGACTAGCGAGGGTGAAGAGACCCAGTACTTC
>TRBJ2-3|.|TRBD2|TRBV7-9
CATPPLAGVTDTQYF
TGTGCCACCCCACCCCTAGCGGGGGTCACAGATACGCAGTATTTT
>TRBJ2-3|many|.|TRBV4-3
CASSQDKQGSDTQYF
TGCGCCAGCAGCCAAGACAAGCAGGGTTCAGATACGCAGTATTTT
>TRBJ1-4|.|TRBD1|TRBV30
CAWNYGQGEKLFF
TGTGCCTGGAACTACGGACAGGGTGAAAAACTGTTTTTT
>TRBJ2-7|.|.|TRBV18
CASSPSDSYSYEQYF
TGTGCCAGCTCACCAAGCGATTCCTACTCCTACGAGCAGTACTTC
>TRBJ1-2|.|.|TRBV6-2/TRBV6-3
CASSQTEDYYGYTF
TGTGCCAGCAGTCAGACCGAGGACTACTATGGCTACACCTTC
>TRBJ2-3|.|.|TRBV27
CASSRAGSTDTQYF
TGTGCCAGCAGTCGGGCAGGGTCCACAGATACGCAGTATTTT
>TRBJ2-7|.|.|TRBV29-1
CSTSDGSSYKQYF
TGCAGCACATCGGACGGTAGCTCCTACAAGCAGTACTTC